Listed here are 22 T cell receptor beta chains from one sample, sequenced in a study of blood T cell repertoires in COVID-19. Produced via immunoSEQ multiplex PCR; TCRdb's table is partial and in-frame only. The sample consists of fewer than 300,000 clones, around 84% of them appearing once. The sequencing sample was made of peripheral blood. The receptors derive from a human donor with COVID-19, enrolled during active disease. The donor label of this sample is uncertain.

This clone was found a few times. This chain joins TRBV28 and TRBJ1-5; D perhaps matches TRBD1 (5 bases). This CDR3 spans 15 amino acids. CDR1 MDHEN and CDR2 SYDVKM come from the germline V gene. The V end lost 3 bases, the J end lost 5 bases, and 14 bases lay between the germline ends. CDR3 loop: CASSFYGRVYQPQHF. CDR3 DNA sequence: TGTGCCAGCAGTTTTTATGGCAGGGTATATCAGCCCCAGCATTTT.

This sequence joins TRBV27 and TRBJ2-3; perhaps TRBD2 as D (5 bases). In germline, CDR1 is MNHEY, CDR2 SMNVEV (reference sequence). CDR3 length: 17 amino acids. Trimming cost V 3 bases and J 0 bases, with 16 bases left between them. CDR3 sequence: CASSFRGLLLSTDTQYF. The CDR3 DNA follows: TGTGCCAGCAGTTTCCGCGGGCTTCTACTTAGCACAGATACGCAGTATTTT.

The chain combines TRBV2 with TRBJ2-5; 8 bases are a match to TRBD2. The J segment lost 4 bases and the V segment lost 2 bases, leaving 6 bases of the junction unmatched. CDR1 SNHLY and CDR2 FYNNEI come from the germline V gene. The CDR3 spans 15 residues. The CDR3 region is CASSERAGEGETQYF. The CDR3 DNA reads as TGTGCCAGCAGTGAACGAGCGGGAGAGGGAGAGACCCAGTACTTC.

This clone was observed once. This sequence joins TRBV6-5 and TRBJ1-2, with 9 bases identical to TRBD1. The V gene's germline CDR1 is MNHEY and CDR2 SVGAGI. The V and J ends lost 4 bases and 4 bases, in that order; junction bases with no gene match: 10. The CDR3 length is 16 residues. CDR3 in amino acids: CASSSYGQGMGYGYTF. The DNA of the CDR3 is TGTGCCAGCAGTTCCTACGGACAGGGGATGGGCTATGGCTACACCTTC.

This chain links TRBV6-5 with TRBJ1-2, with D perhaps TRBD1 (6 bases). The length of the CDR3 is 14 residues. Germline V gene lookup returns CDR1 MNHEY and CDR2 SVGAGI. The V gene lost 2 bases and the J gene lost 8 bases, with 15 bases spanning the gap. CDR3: CASSYDRGAGGYTF. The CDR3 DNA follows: TGTGCCAGCAGTTACGATCGGGGGGCAGGAGGCTACACCTTC.

The CDR3 DNA follows: TGTGCCAGCAGCACCGTGGCGGATGCTTACTACTCCTACGAGCAGTACTTC. This sequence encodes CASSTVADAYYSYEQYF. The chain has TRBV28 and TRBJ2-7; D is unresolved. V was pared by 6 bases and J by 0 bases, with 21 bases between. Germline lookup yields CDR1 MDHEN and CDR2 SYDVKM. The CDR3 consists of 17 residues.

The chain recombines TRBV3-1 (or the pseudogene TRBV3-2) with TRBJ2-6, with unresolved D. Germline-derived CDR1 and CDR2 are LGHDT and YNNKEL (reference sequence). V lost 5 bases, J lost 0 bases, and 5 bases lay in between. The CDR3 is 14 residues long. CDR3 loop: CASSYGSGANVLTF. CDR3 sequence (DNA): TGTGCCAGCAGCTACGGCTCTGGGGCCAACGTCCTGACTTTC.

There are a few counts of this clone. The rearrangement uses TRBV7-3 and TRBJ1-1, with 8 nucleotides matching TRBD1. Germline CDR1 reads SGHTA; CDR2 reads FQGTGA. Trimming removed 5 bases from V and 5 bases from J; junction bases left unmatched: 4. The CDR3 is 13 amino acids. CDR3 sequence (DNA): TGTGCCAGCAGCCGACAGGGGTGGACTGAAGCTTTCTTT. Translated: CASSRQGWTEAFF.

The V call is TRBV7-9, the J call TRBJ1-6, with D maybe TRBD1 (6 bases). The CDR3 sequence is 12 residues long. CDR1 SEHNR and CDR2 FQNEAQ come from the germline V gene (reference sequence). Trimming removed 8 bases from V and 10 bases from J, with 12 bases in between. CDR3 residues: CASSEGDSPLHF. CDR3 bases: TGTGCCAGCTCCGAGGGGGACTCACCCCTCCACTTT.

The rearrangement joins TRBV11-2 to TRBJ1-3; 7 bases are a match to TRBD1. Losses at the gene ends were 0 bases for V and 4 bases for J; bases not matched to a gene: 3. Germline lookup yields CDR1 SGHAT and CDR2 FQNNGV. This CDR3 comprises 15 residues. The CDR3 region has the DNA TGTGCCAGCAGCTTAGAAGGGGGCCAGGGAAACACCATATATTTT. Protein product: CASSLEGGQGNTIYF.

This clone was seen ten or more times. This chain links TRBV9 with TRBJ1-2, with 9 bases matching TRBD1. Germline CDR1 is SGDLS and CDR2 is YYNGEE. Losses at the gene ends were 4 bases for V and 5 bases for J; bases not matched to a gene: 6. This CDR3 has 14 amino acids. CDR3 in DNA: TGTGCCAGCAGCCTTGACAGGGGGAGGTATGGCTACACCTTC. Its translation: CASSLDRGRYGYTF.

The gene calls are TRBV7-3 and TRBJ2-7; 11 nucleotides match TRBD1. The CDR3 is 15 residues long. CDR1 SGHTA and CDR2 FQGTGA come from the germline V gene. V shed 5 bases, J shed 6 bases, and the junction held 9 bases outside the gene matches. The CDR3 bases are TGTGCCAGCAGCCCCCGGGACAGGGGGTATTGCGAGCAGTACTTC. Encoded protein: CASSPRDRGYCEQYF.

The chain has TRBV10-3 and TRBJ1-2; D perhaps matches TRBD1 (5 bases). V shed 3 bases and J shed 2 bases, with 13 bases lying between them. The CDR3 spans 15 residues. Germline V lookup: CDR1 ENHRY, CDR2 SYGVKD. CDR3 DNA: TGTGCCATCAGTGAAGGTACGGGACTAAACTATGGCTACACCTTC. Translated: CAISEGTGLNYGYTF.

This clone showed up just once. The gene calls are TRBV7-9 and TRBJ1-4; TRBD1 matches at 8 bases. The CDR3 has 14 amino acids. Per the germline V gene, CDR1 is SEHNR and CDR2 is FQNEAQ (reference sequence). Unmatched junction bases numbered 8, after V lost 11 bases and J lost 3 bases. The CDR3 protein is CAASRQGSNEKLFF. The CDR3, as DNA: TGTGCCGCATCTCGACAGGGGTCTAATGAAAAACTGTTTTTT.

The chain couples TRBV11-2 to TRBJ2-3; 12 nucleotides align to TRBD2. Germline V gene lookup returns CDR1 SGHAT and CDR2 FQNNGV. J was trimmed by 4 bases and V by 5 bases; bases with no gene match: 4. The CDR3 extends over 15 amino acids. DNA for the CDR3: TGTGCCAGCAGCCCCGGACTAGCGGGGTCAGATACGCAGTATTTT. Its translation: CASSPGLAGSDTQYF.

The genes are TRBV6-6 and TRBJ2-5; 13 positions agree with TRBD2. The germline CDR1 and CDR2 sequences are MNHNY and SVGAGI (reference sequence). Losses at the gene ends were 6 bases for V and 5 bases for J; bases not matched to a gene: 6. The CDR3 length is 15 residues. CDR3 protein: CASSPGLAGSETQYF. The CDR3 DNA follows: TGTGCCAGCAGCCCGGGACTAGCGGGATCTGAGACCCAGTACTTC.

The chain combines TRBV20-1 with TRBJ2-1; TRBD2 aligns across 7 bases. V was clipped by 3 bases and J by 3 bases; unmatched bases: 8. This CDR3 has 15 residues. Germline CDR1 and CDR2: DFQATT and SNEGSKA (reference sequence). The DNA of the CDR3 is TGCAGTGCTAGTCCGACTAGCCGCTTCTACAATGAGCAGTTCTTC. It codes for CSASPTSRFYNEQFF.

The CDR3 sequence is CASSPQGGQWQPQHF. The CDR3 DNA reads as TGCGCCAGCAGCCCGCAGGGGGGACAATGGCAGCCCCAGCATTTT. The J gene is TRBJ1-5, the V gene TRBV4-1; 7 nucleotides align to TRBD1. CDR3 size: 15 residues. The junction had 10 bases not matched to a gene; V was cut back by 4 bases and J by 7 bases. The germline CDR1 and CDR2 sequences are MGHRA and YSYEKL.

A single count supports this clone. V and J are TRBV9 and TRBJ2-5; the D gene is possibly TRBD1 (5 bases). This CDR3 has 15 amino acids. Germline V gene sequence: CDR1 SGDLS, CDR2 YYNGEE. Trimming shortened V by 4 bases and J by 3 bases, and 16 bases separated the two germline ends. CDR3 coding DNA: TGTGCCAGCAGCCCTGGGGCCCGAAGGGAAGAGACCCAGTACTTC. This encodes CASSPGARREETQYF.

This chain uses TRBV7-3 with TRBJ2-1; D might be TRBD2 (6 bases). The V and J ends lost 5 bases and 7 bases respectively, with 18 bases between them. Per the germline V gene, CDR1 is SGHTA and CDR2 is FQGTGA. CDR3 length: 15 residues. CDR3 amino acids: CASSPSGGIQNEQFF. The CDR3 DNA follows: TGTGCCAGCAGCCCAAGCGGCGGGATACAGAATGAGCAGTTCTTC.

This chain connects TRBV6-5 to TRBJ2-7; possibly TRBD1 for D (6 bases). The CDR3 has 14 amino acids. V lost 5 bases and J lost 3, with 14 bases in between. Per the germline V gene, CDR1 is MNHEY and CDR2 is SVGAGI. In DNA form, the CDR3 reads TGTGCCAGCAGTCTACCCCAACAGGGCTACGAGCAGTACTTC. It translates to CASSLPQQGYEQYF.

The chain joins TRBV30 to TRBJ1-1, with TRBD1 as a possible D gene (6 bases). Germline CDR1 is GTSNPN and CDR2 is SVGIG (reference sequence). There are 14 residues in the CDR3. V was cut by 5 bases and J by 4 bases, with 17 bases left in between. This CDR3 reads CAWGLGGAGTEAFF. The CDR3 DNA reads TGTGCCTGGGGGTTAGGGGGGGCTGGCACTGAAGCTTTCTTT.